These T cell receptor beta chains were read from a single sample in a study of blood T cell repertoires in COVID-19. Clones were read by immunoSEQ multiplex PCR, and TCRdb kept only the in-frame ones, dropping some. Found here are roughly 57,000 clones, 75% to 95% of them singletons; the top ten hold about 16%. The source material was peripheral blood. These receptors were taken from an older man with acute or convalescent COVID-19. Both conserved end residues are part of each CDR3. A D gene is named only where the DNA matches it firmly. The size of a clone is reported for some rows only, either as once, few or many, or as a class for expanded clones.

clone_size	v_call	d_call	j_call	cdr3_nt	cdr3_aa
.	TRBV2	TRBD2	TRBJ2-3	TGTGCCAGCAGTTTCGCGCGGGGGGTGGCAGATACGCAGTATTTT	CASSFARGVADTQYF
once	TRBV5-1	TRBD1	TRBJ2-1	TGCGCCAGCAGCCGGGACAGGGTAAGCTACAATGAGCAGTTCTTC	CASSRDRVSYNEQFF
.	TRBV5-5	TRBD1	TRBJ1-4	TGTGCCAGCAGCTTGGTCGGGACAGCTAATGAAAAACTGTTTTTT	CASSLVGTANEKLFF
.	TRBV28	TRBD2	TRBJ2-1	TGTGCCAGCAGTTCCCTGCGGGGGGCATACAATGAGCAGTTCTTC	CASSSLRGAYNEQFF
.	TRBV7-2	.	TRBJ2-7	TGTGCCAGCAGAGGGGGGACCGGGACAGACTACGAGCAGTACTTC	CASRGGTGTDYEQYF
.	TRBV5-8	.	TRBJ2-7	TGTGCCAGCAGACCGAAGGATGGGGGGTTCTACGAGCAGTACTTC	CASRPKDGGFYEQYF
.	TRBV3-1/TRBV3-2	.	TRBJ1-1	TGTGCCAGCAGCCACCGGAGCGGGGCTGACACTGAAGCTTTCTTT	CASSHRSGADTEAFF
.	TRBV6-5	TRBD1	TRBJ2-1	TGTGCCAGCAGGAAAATCGGGACAGGAGGGGATGAGCAGTTCTTC	CASRKIGTGGDEQFF
once	TRBV4-2	.	TRBJ2-2	TGTGCCAGCAGCCAAGTATCGGCTAGACCGAACACCGGGGAGCTGTTTTTT	CASSQVSARPNTGELFF
once	TRBV24-1	TRBD1	TRBJ1-1	TGTGCCACCAGTGACCCCCCGGACAGGAATAAGGACACTGAAGCTTTCTTT	CATSDPPDRNKDTEAFF
.	TRBV5-6	TRBD1	TRBJ2-3	TGTGCCAGCAGCTTGGGACAGGGGGCCGGTACGCAGTATTTT	CASSLGQGAGTQYF
once	TRBV15	TRBD2	TRBJ2-7	TGTGCCACCAGCAGAGATCGACTAGCGGGGGGCCTCTCCTACGAGCAGTACTTC	CATSRDRLAGGLSYEQYF
.	TRBV9	TRBD1	TRBJ1-1	TGTGCCAGCAGCGCAAGCGGGACAGGGCTGACTGAAGCTTTCTTT	CASSASGTGLTEAFF
.	TRBV5-1	.	TRBJ2-7	TGCGCCAGCAGCTTGGCCTGGCAGGCCTACGAGCAGTACTTC	CASSLAWQAYEQYF
.	TRBV11-3	TRBD1	TRBJ2-2	TGTGCCAGCAGCTTAGGACAGGGGTCCGGGGAGCTGTTTTTT	CASSLGQGSGELFF
.	TRBV6-6	.	TRBJ1-2	TGTGCCAGCAGTTACGAGGGAGGCTATGGCTACACCTTC	CASSYEGGYGYTF
.	TRBV5-1	.	TRBJ2-3	TGCGCCAGCAGCTCAGACAGGCCTAGCACAGATACGCAGTATTTT	CASSSDRPSTDTQYF
.	TRBV2	.	TRBJ1-2	TGTGCCAGCAGTGTACAGATGTTCTATGGCTACACCTTC	CASSVQMFYGYTF
.	TRBV5-1	TRBD2	TRBJ2-6	TGCGCCAGCAGCTTGGCGCCTAGCGGGGACCTTTCTGGGGCCAACGTCCTGACTTTC	CASSLAPSGDLSGANVLTF
once	TRBV7-9	.	TRBJ2-5	TGTGCCAGCAGCTTGGGGAGAGGGGGCGCGGGGCAAGAGACCCAGTACTTC	CASSLGRGGAGQETQYF
.	TRBV6-1	TRBD1	TRBJ1-2	TGTGCCAGCAGTGATATGGGACAGGGGCCCAACTATGGCTACACCTTC	CASSDMGQGPNYGYTF
.	TRBV5-1	.	TRBJ1-1	TGCGCCAGCAGCGGGTCAGGGGCTGACACTGAAGCTTTCTTT	CASSGSGADTEAFF
.	TRBV2	TRBD1	TRBJ1-2	TGTGCCAGCACCCGAGGACAGGGGGCTAGGTATGGCTACACCTTC	CASTRGQGARYGYTF
.	TRBV3-1/TRBV3-2	TRBD1	TRBJ1-2	TGTGCCAGCAGCCAACAGCCCCCCGGACAGGCTGGGAACTATGGCTACACCTTC	CASSQQPPGQAGNYGYTF
.	TRBV19	TRBD1	TRBJ1-2	TGTGCCAGTACCGAGGGGGCTCCACCAACTAACTATGGCTACACCTTC	CASTEGAPPTNYGYTF
.	TRBV19	.	TRBJ1-5	TGTGCCAGTAGTATAAACAGGTCCCCCAATCAGCCCCAGCATTTT	CASSINRSPNQPQHF
.	TRBV7-9	TRBD1	TRBJ1-1	TGTGCCAGCAGCCTGGGACAGGGAGGGACGAACACTGAAGCTTTCTTT	CASSLGQGGTNTEAFF
.	TRBV18	.	TRBJ2-5	TGTGCCAGCTCACCGGCGGTTTTGGAGACCCAGTACTTC	CASSPAVLETQYF
.	TRBV5-4	TRBD1	TRBJ2-7	TGTGCCAGCAGCGATGGAAGAGGGGACAGGCTAACCTACGAGCAGTACTTC	CASSDGRGDRLTYEQYF
.	TRBV7-9	TRBD1	TRBJ2-7	TGTGCCAGCAGCCTCGCCGGGACAGGACCCTACGAGCAGTACTTC	CASSLAGTGPYEQYF